The next 31 T cell receptor beta chains were all read from a single sample in a study of lymphopenia after photon versus proton radiotherapy (dated by TCRdb to 2018 to 2020). Libraries were made using the immunoSEQ multiplex PCR assay. In TCRdb, the immuneACCESS table is reduced to in-frame sequences with V and J assigned. These tables do not hold every clone; where another copy was compared, an unresolved V gene accounts for under half, and the others remain unexplained. The sample table lists some 70,000 clones, 85% to 90% of them with a count of one. The top ten clones comprise 11% of the sample. This specimen was peripheral blood, taken from a patient treated with proton-based radiotherapy. The receptors originated from a man older than 75 with esophageal cancer.

This clone was detected only once. The chain combines TRBV7-9 with TRBJ2-7, with D possibly TRBD1 on 5 matching bases. The germline V and J ends were trimmed by 5 bases and 2 bases, with 16 bases remaining between them. Germline V CDR1 and CDR2: SEHNR, FQNEAQ (reference sequence). The CDR3 consists of 15 residues. The CDR3 nucleotides read TGTGCCAGCAGCACTGGCCCGGACAACACCTACGAGCAGTACTTC. Protein: CASSTGPDNTYEQYF.

The chain carries TRBV19 and TRBJ2-4, with a possible D match to TRBD1 (6 bases). This CDR3 has 15 amino acids. Trimming removed 2 bases at V and 7 bases at J, with 15 bases between. From germline, CDR1 is LNHDA and CDR2 SQIVND (reference sequence). The DNA for the CDR3 is TGTGCCAGTAGTATACAACAGGGCATTGGGAACATTCAGTACTTC. This gives the protein CASSIQQGIGNIQYF.

This rearrangement joins TRBV5-1 to TRBJ1-1; D not resolved. The length of the CDR3 is 13 residues. Per the germline V gene, CDR1 is SGHRS and CDR2 is YFSETQ. Trimming left V 5 bases short and J 3 bases short, with 11 bases between. The CDR3 nucleotides are TGCGCCAGCAGGGGGAGTCAGCACACTGAAGCTTTCTTT. Protein: CASRGSQHTEAFF. Supplemented by reference TRBV5-1 and TRBJ1-1, the full variable domain reads KAGVTQTPRYLIKTRGQQVTLSCSPISGHRSVSWYQQTPGQGLQFLFEYFSETQRNKGNFPGRFSGRQFSNSRSEMNVSTLELGDSALYLCASRGSQHTEAFFGQGTRLTVV.

The gene calls are TRBV30 and TRBJ1-6; D ambiguous. CDR1 is GTSNPN, CDR2 SVGIG, per germline (reference sequence). CDR3 length: 11 residues. Trimming stripped 5 bases from V and 8 bases from J, with 7 bases between. CDR3 region: CAWQTYSPLHF. CDR3 nucleotides: TGTGCCTGGCAGACATATTCACCCCTCCACTTT.

Note on this clone: This clone may be a read error of a much larger clone one base away. The CDR3 reads CASSEFDRPRYGYTF. CDR3 nucleotides: TGCGCCAGCAGCGAGTTTGACAGACCCCGATATGGCTACACCTTC. The chain carries TRBV4-3 and TRBJ1-2; the D gene is possibly TRBD1 (5 bases). Per the germline V gene, CDR1 is LGHNA and CDR2 is YSLEER. The length of the CDR3 is 15 residues. With 5 bases removed from V and 5 bases from J, the gap between germline ends came to 18 bases.

V gene TRBV5-1 combines with J gene TRBJ2-3, with 9 positions matching TRBD1. Trimming at V came to 4 bases and at J to 4 bases, leaving 7 bases not matched to a gene. CDR3 length equals 15 residues. Germline V gene sequence: CDR1 SGHRS, CDR2 YFSETQ. In nucleotides, the CDR3 is TGCGCCAGCAGCCCAGGGACAGGGTTAGCAGATACGCAGTATTTT. This translates into CASSPGTGLADTQYF.

The chain joins TRBV4-2 to TRBJ2-7; D ambiguous. V lost 3 bases and J lost 4, with 10 bases in between. The CDR3 runs to 13 residues. Germline values: CDR1 LGHNA, CDR2 YNFKEQ. The CDR3 bases are TGTGCCAGCAGCCAGGAGCTCGGGTACGAGCAGTACTTC. This encodes CASSQELGYEQYF.

The V gene is TRBV27, the J gene TRBJ1-2; D is unresolved. The CDR3 runs 13 residues. Trimming left V 5 bases short and J 2 bases short, with 9 bases between. Germline assignment: CDR1 MNHEY and CDR2 SMNVEV (reference sequence). The CDR3 is CASSRSGNYGYTF. The CDR3 DNA reads as TGTGCCAGCAGTAGGAGCGGGAACTATGGCTACACCTTC.

The V gene is TRBV19, the J gene TRBJ1-4, with D possibly TRBD1 on 5 matching bases. The CDR3 consists of 15 residues. The germline CDR1 and CDR2 sequences are LNHDA and SQIVND (reference sequence). The V gene lost 0 bases and the J gene lost 7 bases, with 12 bases spanning the gap. In DNA form, the CDR3 reads TGTGCCAGTAGTATAGACCGGCAGGGAGGTGAAAAACTGTTTTTT. Translating gives CASSIDRQGGEKLFF.

The genes are TRBV6-1 and TRBJ1-3; D is unresolved. This CDR3 spans 14 amino acids. CDR1 is MNHNS, CDR2 SASEGT, per germline. Trimming cost V 2 bases and J 0 bases, with 5 bases left between them. CDR3 nucleotide sequence: TGTGCCAGCAGTGAAATGTCCTCTGGAAACACCATATATTTT. It encodes CASSEMSSGNTIYF.

In its sample, this clone was seen a few times. The V call is TRBV4-1, the J call TRBJ1-4; no definite D call. The germline gives CDR1 MGHRA, CDR2 YSYEKL. The CDR3 sequence is 15 residues long. The ends were cut back, 0 bases at V and 7 bases at J, with 12 bases in the middle. CDR3 DNA: TGCGCCAGCAGCCAAGACCCAGATTGGAGTGAAAAACTGTTTTTT. Translation: CASSQDPDWSEKLFF.

The chain couples TRBV2 to TRBJ1-5, with D possibly matching TRBD1 (6 bases). The CDR3 totals 16 residues. CDR1 and CDR2 (germline): SNHLY, FYNNEI. Deletions cut 1 base from V and 7 bases from J, with 17 bases between. The CDR3 protein is CASSEVSQGHHQPQHF. The DNA for the CDR3 is TGTGCCAGCAGTGAAGTAAGTCAGGGACACCACCAGCCCCAGCATTTT.

This rearrangement joins TRBV9 to TRBJ2-7; D uncertain. This CDR3 has 15 residues. Per germline, CDR1 SGDLS and CDR2 YYNGEE. V shed 4 bases and J shed 0 bases, with 14 bases lying between them. The CDR3, as DNA: TGTGCCAGCAGCCCTAGGGCAGCAAACTCCTACGAGCAGTACTTC. Its protein is CASSPRAANSYEQYF.

The chain links TRBV7-2 to TRBJ2-2; D not certain. Trimming shortened V by 7 bases and J by 2 bases, and 20 bases separated the two germline ends. The CDR3 covers 17 residues. Germline V lookup: CDR1 SGHTA, CDR2 FQGNSA. CDR3: CASTEQPAALNTGELFF. CDR3 DNA: TGTGCCAGCACCGAACAACCGGCAGCGCTCAACACCGGGGAGCTGTTTTTT. Looking up the rest from reference TRBV7-2 and TRBJ2-2 gives the full variable domain: GAGVSQSPSNKVTEKGKDVELRCDPISGHTALYWYRQSLGQGLEFLIYFQGNSAPDKSGLPSDRFSAERTGGSVSTLTIQRTQQEDSAVYLCASTEQPAALNTGELFFGEGSRLTVL.

The chain is built from TRBV5-8 and TRBJ1-2; D possibly corresponds to TRBD1 (5 bases). This CDR3 contains 15 residues. V shed 4 bases and J shed 2 bases, with 15 bases lying between them. Germline V lookup: CDR1 SGHTS, CDR2 YDEGEE. The CDR3 protein is CASSRLGTVNYGYTF. The CDR3, as DNA: TGTGCCAGCAGCCGCTTGGGGACTGTGAACTATGGCTACACCTTC.

In DNA form, the CDR3 reads TGTGCCAGCAGCTTACCCGCCCGGGGTCTGGGGGGGTACGAGCAGTACTTC. It translates to CASSLPARGLGGYEQYF. This sequence joins TRBV7-9 and TRBJ2-7; 7 nucleotides agree with TRBD2. Trimming removed 2 bases from V and 4 bases from J; junction bases left unmatched: 14. This CDR3 spans 17 amino acids. Per the germline V gene, CDR1 is SEHNR and CDR2 is FQNEAQ (reference sequence).

This clone was seen a single time. The rearrangement joins TRBV19 to TRBJ1-5; D ambiguous. The CDR3 runs to 15 residues. The germline CDR1 and CDR2 sequences are LNHDA and SQIVND (reference sequence). Trimming took off 1 base at V and 6 bases at J, with 13 bases between the two ends. This CDR3 is CASSIVVKGGQPQHF. The CDR3, as DNA: TGTGCCAGTAGTATAGTGGTTAAAGGCGGTCAGCCCCAGCATTTT.

The chain couples TRBV2 to TRBJ2-1; possibly TRBD1 or TRBD2 for D (5 bases each). The CDR3 length is 14 residues. With 8 bases removed from V and 0 bases from J, the gap between germline ends came to 11 bases. Germline CDR1 SNHLY, CDR2 FYNNEI. Here the CDR3 DNA reads TGTGCCAGCTTACCAGGGAGCTCCTACAATGAGCAGTTCTTC. This gives the protein CASLPGSSYNEQFF.

J is TRBJ1-2 and V is TRBV27; TRBD1 agrees at 7 bases. Germline V gene data show CDR1 as MNHEY and CDR2 as SMNVEV (reference sequence). The CDR3 is made up of 14 amino acids. The J segment lost 3 bases and the V segment lost 6 bases, leaving 7 bases of the junction unmatched. In nucleotides, the CDR3 is TGTGCCAGCAGGGATCGAACAGGGGACTATGGCTACACCTTC. Translating it yields CASRDRTGDYGYTF.

The chain has TRBV7-9 and TRBJ2-7; D call uncertain. This CDR3 comprises 16 residues. Trimming took 1 base from V and 2 from J, leaving 15 bases between them. Per germline, CDR1 SEHNR and CDR2 FQNEAQ (reference sequence). The CDR3 loop reads CASSLGPYRSPYEQYF. In nucleotides, the CDR3 is TGTGCCAGCAGCTTAGGTCCCTATCGCAGTCCCTACGAGCAGTACTTC.

A few counts support this clone. This sequence joins TRBV7-9 and TRBJ1-4; 9 bases are shared with TRBD1. V lost 5 bases to trimming and J lost 5 bases; unmatched junction nucleotides: 3. Per germline, CDR1 SEHNR and CDR2 FQNEAQ (reference sequence). The CDR3 has 14 residues. CDR3 coding DNA: TGTGCCAGCAGCCGTGGACAGGGGAATGAAAAACTGTTTTTT. Protein: CASSRGQGNEKLFF.

This clone was found once. V and J are TRBV12-5 and TRBJ2-7, with TRBD2 as a possible D gene (5 bases). The germline V gene has CDR1 LGHNT and CDR2 FRNRAP. The V end was cut by 0 bases, the J end by 1 base, with 16 bases between. The CDR3 runs to 17 residues. For the CDR3, the DNA is TGTGCTAGTGGTTTGGTAGATGGGGAGACTCTATCCTACGAGCAGTACTTC. It translates to CASGLVDGETLSYEQYF. Full variable domain (outside the CDR3, taken from reference TRBV12-5 and TRBJ2-7): DARVTQTPRHKVTEMGQEVTMRCQPILGHNTVFWYRQTMMQGLELLAYFRNRAPLDDSGMPKDRFSAEMPDATLATLKIQPSEPRDSAVYFCASGLVDGETLSYEQYFGPGTRLTVT.

In its sample, this clone was seen a few times. V gene TRBV29-1 combines with J gene TRBJ1-2; possible D gene TRBD1, 5 bases. The CDR3 is 12 residues long. Germline lookup yields CDR1 SQVTM and CDR2 ANQGSEA. V was pared by 4 bases and J by 4 bases, with 10 bases between. CDR3 DNA: TGCAGCGTTGGGGGCAGGGCCTATGGCTACACCTTC. It specifies CSVGGRAYGYTF.

The chain has TRBV12-1 and TRBJ2-1; TRBD2, the table's D call, was not compared with the DNA. TRBV12-1 counts as a pseudogene. The CDR3 contains 18 residues. CDR3 residues: CASSWGLAEEGPYNEQFF. CDR3 coding DNA: TGTGCCAGCAGCTGGGGACTAGCGGAAGAGGGGCCTTACAATGAGCAGTTCTTC.

The chain employs TRBV30 and TRBJ2-3; 8 positions match TRBD2. CDR3 length equals 15 residues. V shed 1 base, J shed 1 base, and the junction held 4 bases outside the gene matches. CDR1 is GTSNPN and CDR2 is SVGIG in the germline V gene (reference sequence). Here the CDR3 DNA reads TGTGCCTGGAGTGGTGGTAGCGGGGGCACAGATACGCAGTATTTT. This gives the protein CAWSGGSGGTDTQYF.

This chain joins TRBV4-1 and TRBJ2-3; 8 bases line up with TRBD2. The CDR3 totals 19 residues. From germline, CDR1 is MGHRA and CDR2 YSYEKL. V gave up 3 bases and J gave up 2 bases; unmatched junction bases: 16. The CDR3 reads CASSHPGLSIAGNTDTQYF. CDR3 nucleotides: TGCGCCAGCAGCCATCCCGGTCTGAGCATAGCGGGGAACACAGATACGCAGTATTTT.

The chain combines TRBV19 with TRBJ1-1; D is ambiguous. Germline V lookup: CDR1 LNHDA, CDR2 SQIVND (reference sequence). The CDR3 is 13 residues long. V lost 7 bases and J 0 bases, leaving 9 bases between the germline ends. Here the CDR3 DNA reads TGTGCCAGTAAGGAACAGCTGAACACTGAAGCTTTCTTT. It encodes CASKEQLNTEAFF.

V is TRBV4-3 and J is TRBJ1-1; D is possibly TRBD1 (5 bases). Germline-derived CDR1 and CDR2 are LGHNA and YSLEER. V lost 8 bases and J 0 bases, leaving 10 bases between the germline ends. The CDR3 totals 13 residues. CDR3 nucleotide sequence: TGCGCCAGCCAGAAGGGGATGAACACTGAAGCTTTCTTT. It translates to CASQKGMNTEAFF.

This clone was seen once. The rearrangement joins TRBV2 to TRBJ1-1, with D hard to call. The CDR3 length is 15 residues. V was pared by 2 bases and J by 0 bases, with 10 bases between. Per the germline V gene, CDR1 is SNHLY and CDR2 is FYNNEI. Here the CDR3 DNA reads TGTGCCAGCAGTGAACCAGAATACATGAACACTGAAGCTTTCTTT. Translating it yields CASSEPEYMNTEAFF.

The V call is TRBV5-1, the J call TRBJ1-1; a weak D match, TRBD1 (5 bases). The CDR3 spans 11 residues. V lost 5 bases, J lost 9 bases, and 11 bases lay in between. Germline assignment: CDR1 SGHRS and CDR2 YFSETQ. The CDR3: CASRLQGKAFF. The CDR3 DNA is TGCGCCAGCAGACTGCAGGGTAAAGCTTTCTTT.

This sequence joins TRBV7-2 and TRBJ2-7; D not resolved. V shed 2 bases and J shed 3 bases, with 5 bases lying between them. The CDR3 is made up of 12 amino acids. CDR1 is SGHTA and CDR2 is FQGNSA in the germline V gene. CDR3 bases: TGTGCCAGCAGCTTAACGGTCTACGAGCAGTACTTC. Translated, it gives CASSLTVYEQYF.